This T cell receptor (beta chain) is drawn from a study of T cell repertoires in ileal Crohn's disease. Study details: Surgery for a complication: stricturing in 61%, penetrating in roughly 40%.

Time point defined: neoterminal ileum biopsy at postoperative endoscopy, about 6 months after surgery. Clones were read by immunoSEQ multiplex PCR, and TCRdb kept only the in-frame ones, dropping some. The listing records some 66 clones. V lost 0 bases, J lost 6 bases, and 19 bases lay in between. Germline CDR1 SGDLS, CDR2 YYNGEE. The CDR3 is made up of 17 amino acids. What was sequenced was ileal tissue. The V and J genes are TRBV9 and TRBJ2-1; the D gene is possibly TRBD2 (6 bases). The sequence came from an adult with Crohn's disease. Here the CDR3 reads CASSVGPRESALNEQFF. CDR3 DNA: TGTGCCAGCAGCGTAGGTCCCCGGGAGAGTGCTCTCAATGAGCAGTTCTTC.